These 27 T cell receptor beta chains came from one sample sequenced in a study of CD8+CD57+ T cells in acquired aplastic anemia. All sequencing subjects had displayed CD8+CD57+ cell expansion on flow cytometry. CDR3 and TCR beta VDJ profiling relied on genomic DNA as the template. TCRdb ran MiXCR on the reads and lists one entry per CDR3 protein. The sample lists roughly 500,000 distinct CDR3 sequences; approximately 32% were seen once. The sequencing sample was made of sorted CD4+, CD8+, or CD8+CD57+ T cells (not recorded which) from PBMCs. These receptors were taken from a human donor with aplastic anemia.

CDR3 nucleotides: TGCAGTGCTACCGGCCGGGACCGAGACAATGAGCAGTTCTTC. Translated: CSATGRDRDNEQFF. This chain links TRBV20-1 with TRBJ2-1; D may correspond to TRBD1 or TRBD2 (5 bases each). V was cut by 4 bases and J by 5 bases, with 15 bases left in between. CDR3 length: 14 amino acids. Germline loops: CDR1 DFQATT, CDR2 SNEGSKA (reference sequence).

In its sample, this clonotype was seen many times. The rearrangement joins TRBV29-1 to TRBJ1-2; 9 bases are shared with TRBD1. V shed 6 bases and J 5 bases; nucleotides not matched to a gene: 7. There are 13 residues in the CDR3. Germline V CDR1 and CDR2: SQVTM, ANQGSEA. CDR3 in DNA: TGCAGCGTGGAGGGACAGGGTGGTTATGGCTACACCTTC. This translates into CSVEGQGGYGYTF.

The V gene is TRBV19, the J gene TRBJ2-2, with TRBD2 matching 9 bases. This CDR3 is 16 amino acids long. Per the germline V gene, CDR1 is LNHDA and CDR2 is SQIVND (reference sequence). The ends lost 2 bases at V and 5 bases at J; junction bases unmatched: 6. Here the CDR3 reads CASSIFSGRETGELFF. For the CDR3, the DNA is TGTGCCAGTAGTATATTTAGCGGGAGAGAAACCGGGGAGCTGTTTTTT.

Remarks on this clonotype: A much larger clone differs by one base, so this may be a read error. The V gene is TRBV20-1, the J gene TRBJ1-5; no reliable D call. Germline assignment: CDR1 DFQATT and CDR2 SNEGSKA (reference sequence). V was shortened by 7 bases and J by 6 bases, with 16 bases between the two germline ends. This CDR3 has 13 residues. CDR3 in DNA: TGCAGTGTGACTTCCGACGTCATTCAGCCCCAGCATTTT. Amino acid sequence: CSVTSDVIQPQHF.

This sequence joins TRBV29-1 and TRBJ1-4; no clear D. CDR1 SQVTM and CDR2 ANQGSEA come from the germline V gene. CDR3 length: 13 amino acids. The germline V and J ends were trimmed by 4 bases and 9 bases, with 15 bases remaining between them. The CDR3 DNA sequence: TGCAGCGTTGCCTGGGAAAGGGCGCAAAAACTGTTTTTT. Amino acid sequence: CSVAWERAQKLFF.

This clonotype was detected ten times or more. The chain joins TRBV7-3 to TRBJ2-1; the D gene could be TRBD1 or TRBD2 (5 bases each). The germline V and J ends were trimmed by 5 bases and 4 bases, with 9 bases remaining between them. CDR3 size: 13 residues. Germline V gives CDR1 SGHTA, CDR2 FQGTGA. The CDR3 region is CASSRDGYNEQFF. The DNA of the CDR3 is TGTGCCAGCAGCAGGGACGGGTACAATGAGCAGTTCTTC.

Comment on this clonotype: The conserved final phenylalanine or tryptophan is absent from the CDR3, which likely points to a read error. The chain is built from TRBV2 and TRBJ1-2; D is unclear. CDR1 is SNHLY and CDR2 is FYNNEI in the germline V gene. Trimming cost V 4 bases and J 0 bases, with 9 bases left between them. This CDR3 has 14 residues. The CDR3 DNA reads TGTGCCAGCAGTGTAACAGAATCTAACTATGGCTACACCTGC. Translated: CASSVTESNYGYTC.

This clonotype was seen more than once but under ten times. The rearrangement joins TRBV20-1 to TRBJ1-5; no firm D call. Per germline, CDR1 DFQATT and CDR2 SNEGSKA (reference sequence). V was trimmed by 1 base and J by 4 bases, leaving 17 bases between them. The CDR3 contains 16 residues. The CDR3 DNA reads as TGCAGTGCTAGAGGTATTGGTTTAAACGGGAATCAGCCCCAGCATTTT. This gives the protein CSARGIGLNGNQPQHF.

The chain employs TRBV19 and TRBJ2-7, with D possibly TRBD1 on 6 matching bases. Trimming left V 3 bases short and J 3 bases short, with 12 bases between. Germline assignment: CDR1 LNHDA and CDR2 SQIVND (reference sequence). This CDR3 comprises 14 residues. CDR3 bases: TGTGCCAGTAGTATCCGGCAGGGGAGCTACGAGCAGTACTTC. It codes for CASSIRQGSYEQYF.

This clonotype showed up many times. The gene calls are TRBV9 and TRBJ1-1; D perhaps matches TRBD1 (5 bases). Trimming pared 1 base from V and 1 base from J, leaving 11 bases between. Germline V gene lookup returns CDR1 SGDLS and CDR2 YYNGEE. The CDR3 consists of 15 residues. This chain's CDR3 is CASSVRDGGNTEAFF. CDR3 nucleotides: TGTGCCAGCAGCGTACGGGACGGGGGGAACACTGAAGCTTTCTTT.

This clonotype was counted at least ten times. V and J are TRBV20-1 and TRBJ1-2; the D is unclear. CDR1 and CDR2 from the germline V gene are DFQATT and SNEGSKA (reference sequence). The V end lost 4 bases, the J end lost 2 bases, and 11 bases lay between the germline ends. The CDR3 spans 13 residues. CDR3 region: CSAIGQNNYGYTF. CDR3 nucleotide sequence: TGCAGTGCTATAGGTCAGAACAACTATGGCTACACCTTC.

The chain's CDR3 is CASSQMGHLGEQYF. The CDR3 DNA reads as TGTGCCAGCAGCCAAATGGGCCATTTAGGCGAGCAGTACTTC. The chain employs TRBV14 and TRBJ2-7; D is ambiguous. V lost 2 bases and J lost 6, with 14 bases in between. The CDR3 is 14 residues long. From germline, CDR1 is SGHDN and CDR2 FVKESK.

J is TRBJ1-2 and V is TRBV4-2, with D possibly matching TRBD1 (5 bases). The V gene's germline CDR1 is LGHNA and CDR2 YNFKEQ. The CDR3 extends over 14 amino acids. Trimming stripped 5 bases from V and 1 base from J, with 11 bases between. CDR3 sequence (DNA): TGTGCCAGCAGCTTACAGGCAGATAACTATGGCTACACCTTC. Residues: CASSLQADNYGYTF.

This clonotype appeared many times. The chain links TRBV24-1 to TRBJ2-3; the match to TRBD2 covers 8 bases. In germline, CDR1 is KGHDR, CDR2 SFDVKD. CDR3 length equals 16 residues. V lost 3 bases to trimming and J lost 1 base; unmatched junction nucleotides: 5. CDR3 region: CATSDRAGGGTDTQYF. CDR3 sequence (DNA): TGTGCCACCAGTGATCGTGCGGGAGGTGGCACAGATACGCAGTATTTT.

The chain recombines TRBV9 with TRBJ2-3; perhaps TRBD2 as D (5 bases). This CDR3 is built from 16 residues. V was clipped by 2 bases and J by 3 bases, with 16 bases between them. Germline V gene sequence: CDR1 SGDLS, CDR2 YYNGEE. This chain's CDR3 is CASSVGGRGETDTQYF. CDR3 nucleotides: TGTGCCAGCAGCGTCGGTGGACGGGGAGAAACAGATACGCAGTATTTT.

The CDR3, as DNA: TGTGCCAGCAGTTTATTTCGGTCAGGAGTCACAGATACGCAGTATTTT. Translation gives CASSLFRSGVTDTQYF. This chain uses TRBV25-1 with TRBJ2-3, with no clear D. The CDR3 sequence is 16 residues long. The germline V gene encodes CDR1 MGHDK and CDR2 SYGVNS. V was shortened by 5 bases and J by 2 bases, with 17 bases between the two germline ends.

This clonotype was recorded a few times. The V gene is TRBV20-1, the J gene TRBJ2-1, with no clear D. Germline lookup yields CDR1 DFQATT and CDR2 SNEGSKA (reference sequence). V lost 2 bases and J lost 8, with 13 bases in between. The CDR3 is 13 amino acids. This CDR3 reads CSARRPNRYEQFF. The CDR3 bases are TGCAGTGCTAGACGGCCAAACCGATATGAGCAGTTCTTC.

On this clonotype itself: A much larger clone is a single base away; this may be a read error. The chain joins TRBV4-3 to TRBJ1-6; D is perhaps TRBD1 (5 bases). V was cut by 3 bases and J by 10 bases, with 16 bases left in between. The CDR3 contains 15 residues. Germline loops: CDR1 LGHNA, CDR2 YSLEER. CDR3 protein: CASSQGTGDESPLHF. Here the CDR3 DNA reads TGCGCCAGCAGCCAGGGGACCGGTGATGAGTCACCCCTCCACTTT.

This clonotype was seen many times. The chain has TRBV25-1 and TRBJ1-5, with a weak D call TRBD1 (5 bases). The CDR3 spans 14 residues. Trimming removed 1 base at V and 7 bases at J, with 11 bases between. Germline V gives CDR1 MGHDK, CDR2 SYGVNS. The CDR3 coding sequence is TGTGCCAGCAGTGAATCCGAGGGGTTCCAGCCCCAGCATTTT. Amino acids: CASSESEGFQPQHF. The full variable domain, in which reference TRBV25-1 and TRBJ1-5 provide the parts outside the CDR3, is EADIYQTPRYLVIGTGKKITLECSQTMGHDKMYWYQQDPGMELHLIHYSYGVNSTEKGDLSSESTVSRIRTEHFPLTLESARPSHTSQYLCASSESEGFQPQHFGDGTRLSIL.

The rearrangement uses TRBV19 and TRBJ2-1; 7 nucleotides align to TRBD1. Trimming cost V 7 bases and J 3 bases; bases outside gene matches: 9. CDR3 size: 15 residues. Germline V lookup: CDR1 LNHDA, CDR2 SQIVND (reference sequence). The CDR3 DNA sequence: TGTGCCAGTACCAGGGACAGAGAAAACTACAATGAGCAGTTCTTC. The encoded protein is CASTRDRENYNEQFF.

This CDR3 is CAISGGTGGITEAFF. For the CDR3, the DNA is TGTGCCATCAGTGGAGGGACAGGGGGCATCACTGAAGCTTTCTTT. The chain couples TRBV10-3 to TRBJ1-1, with 12 bases identical to TRBD1. Germline V gene sequence: CDR1 ENHRY, CDR2 SYGVKD. The CDR3 runs 15 residues. After removal of 4 bases from V and 4 bases from J, the junction contained 4 bases not matched to a gene.

This clonotype was observed at least ten times. At one end, the junction sequence differs from germline, possibly due to a read error. This sequence joins TRBV7-7 and TRBJ2-1, with a weak D call TRBD1 (6 bases). CDR1 is SSHAT and CDR2 is FNYEAQ in the germline V gene (reference sequence). This CDR3 comprises 15 residues. The DNA for the CDR3 is TGTGCTAGCAGCCCATGGACAGATACTAGGAATGAGCAGTTCTTC. As protein: CASSPWTDTRNEQFF.

This clonotype was detected ten times or more. This chain joins TRBV2 and TRBJ1-1; D is possibly TRBD1 (5 bases). This CDR3 contains 12 residues. Germline V gene sequence: CDR1 SNHLY, CDR2 FYNNEI. The V end lost 7 bases, the J end lost 4 bases, and 10 bases lay between the germline ends. CDR3 DNA sequence: TGTGCCAGCATTTGGAGGGGCACTGAAGCTTTCTTT. Translation gives CASIWRGTEAFF.

This chain uses TRBV5-5 with TRBJ1-2, with 10 bases lining up with TRBD1. The ends lost 0 bases at V and 6 bases at J; junction bases unmatched: 5. The germline V gene has CDR1 SGHKS and CDR2 YYEKEE (reference sequence). The CDR3 contains 15 residues. The CDR3 sequence: CASSLAGQGTDGYTF. The DNA for the CDR3 is TGTGCCAGCAGCTTGGCGGGACAGGGGACGGATGGCTACACCTTC.

The chain couples TRBV19 to TRBJ2-1; 8 positions agree with TRBD2. Per germline, CDR1 LNHDA and CDR2 SQIVND (reference sequence). The length of the CDR3 is 14 residues. V lost 5 bases to trimming and J lost 7 bases; unmatched junction nucleotides: 7. Here the CDR3 reads CASSASGLVNEQFF. CDR3 bases: TGTGCCAGTAGTGCTTCGGGACTAGTGAATGAGCAGTTCTTC.

Many counts were recorded for this clonotype. The chain has TRBV7-2 and TRBJ2-5; D unresolved. Trimming removed 5 bases from V and 4 bases from J, with 8 bases in between. Germline V gene lookup returns CDR1 SGHTA and CDR2 FQGNSA. The CDR3 is 12 amino acids. CDR3 DNA: TGTGCCAGCAGCGCTGACTCAGAGACCCAGTACTTC. It is translated as CASSADSETQYF.

The chain uses TRBV30 and TRBJ1-6, with unresolved D. CDR1 and CDR2 from the germline V gene are GTSNPN and SVGIG (reference sequence). Deletions cut 0 bases from V and 6 bases from J, with 9 bases between. The CDR3 spans 14 residues. The CDR3 DNA reads TGTGCCTGGAGTGTACTCCACTCTAATTCACCCCTCCACTTT. Its protein product is CAWSVLHSNSPLHF.